This entry lists 25 T cell receptor beta chains sequenced from one sample in a study of blood T cell repertoires in COVID-19. TCRdb keeps only in-frame clones here, not all; method: immunoSEQ multiplex PCR. This sample has about 130,000 clones; roughly 90% occur once, and the top ten carry under 2.5%. The sequencing input was PBMCs or T cells enriched from blood (not recorded which). The receptor source for this set is a woman aged 50 to 60 who had recovered from COVID-19.

The chain uses TRBV6-2 or TRBV6-3 and TRBJ2-7; D is perhaps TRBD1 (5 bases). V lost 0 bases and J 0 bases, leaving 12 bases between the germline ends. CDR1 is MNHEY and CDR2 is SVGEGT in the germline V gene. The CDR3 spans 16 residues. The CDR3 sequence is CASSYSATESSYEQYF. The DNA of the CDR3 is TGTGCCAGCAGTTACTCCGCGACAGAGAGCTCCTACGAGCAGTACTTC.

DNA of the CDR3: TGTGCCAGCAGCCAAACTGCAGGGAACTACGAGCAGTACTTC. This encodes CASSQTAGNYEQYF. This sequence joins TRBV5-5 and TRBJ2-7; weak D call: TRBD1 (5 bases). CDR1 is SGHKS and CDR2 is YYEKEE in the germline V gene (reference sequence). The CDR3 is 14 amino acids. Deletions cut 4 bases from V and 3 bases from J, with 14 bases between.

The rearrangement joins TRBV7-2 to TRBJ1-1, with D perhaps TRBD1 (6 bases). Germline-derived CDR1 and CDR2 are SGHTA and FQGNSA. This CDR3 is built from 13 residues. V was pared by 6 bases and J by 7 bases, with 15 bases between. The CDR3 is CASRPTGNIEAFF. In DNA form, the CDR3 reads TGTGCCAGCAGGCCCACAGGGAATATTGAAGCTTTCTTT.

V usage is TRBV18 and J usage is TRBJ1-2; D gene ambiguous. The CDR3 sequence is 14 residues long. Germline V gene sequence: CDR1 KGHSH, CDR2 LQKENI. V was clipped by 3 bases and J by 7 bases, with 15 bases between them. CDR3 loop: CASSPLEEGAGYTF. DNA of the CDR3: TGTGCCAGCTCACCCCTCGAAGAGGGTGCTGGCTACACCTTC.

The chain combines TRBV3-1 (or the pseudogene TRBV3-2) with TRBJ2-1; TRBD1 is a possible D gene (6 bases). The CDR3 totals 12 residues. V was trimmed by 0 bases and J by 13 bases, leaving 10 bases between them. Germline V gives CDR1 LGHDT, CDR2 YNNKEL (reference sequence). The CDR3 DNA sequence: TGTGCCAGCAGCCAAGATCAGGGGACACAGTTCTTC. As protein: CASSQDQGTQFF.

This clone was found once. The rearrangement joins TRBV7-2 to TRBJ2-1; D not certain. V lost 1 base and J 5 bases, leaving 6 bases between the germline ends. The CDR3 runs to 13 residues. CDR1 and CDR2 from the germline V gene are SGHTA and FQGNSA. The CDR3 loop reads CASSLGLDNEQFF. CDR3 DNA: TGTGCCAGCAGCTTAGGGCTAGACAATGAGCAGTTCTTC.

The rearrangement uses TRBV4-1 and TRBJ1-1; D call uncertain. CDR1 MGHRA and CDR2 YSYEKL come from the germline V gene. With 0 bases removed from V and 7 bases from J, the gap between germline ends came to 9 bases. This CDR3 is 13 amino acids long. The CDR3 is CASSQEWRGEAFF. The CDR3 coding sequence is TGCGCCAGCAGCCAAGAGTGGAGAGGTGAAGCTTTCTTT.

On this clone: Mismatch with germline at one junction end may stem from a read error. The CDR3 coding sequence is TGTGCCAGCAGTTTGGAGGGACGCCCCTGGGACTTC. It translates to CASSLEGRPWDF. The V and J genes are TRBV12-3 or TRBV12-4 and TRBJ2-5; D is possibly TRBD2 (6 bases). CDR3 length equals 12 residues.

V and J are TRBV7-9 and TRBJ2-5; D call uncertain. CDR3 length: 11 residues. Germline V gene sequence: CDR1 SEHNR, CDR2 FQNEAQ (reference sequence). With 4 bases removed from V and 2 bases from J, the gap between germline ends came to 2 bases. The CDR3 coding sequence is TGTGCCAGCAGCTCACAAGAGACCCAGTACTTC. The encoded protein is CASSSQETQYF. The full variable domain, rest sourced from reference TRBV7-9 and TRBJ2-5, is DTGVSQNPRHKITKRGQNVTFRCDPISEHNRLYWYRQTLGQGPEFLTYFQNEAQLEKSRLLSDRFSAERPKGSFSTLEIQRTEQGDSAMYLCASSSQETQYFGPGTRLLVL.

V is TRBV3-1 (or the pseudogene TRBV3-2) and J is TRBJ1-4; 7 bases map to TRBD1. Losses at the gene ends were 5 bases for V and 3 bases for J; bases not matched to a gene: 12. The CDR3 consists of 17 residues. Germline-derived CDR1 and CDR2 are LGHDT and YNNKEL (reference sequence). The CDR3 region has the DNA TGTGCCAGCAGCGACCGGGGCCGGGGACAGTCTAATGAAAAACTGTTTTTT. It encodes CASSDRGRGQSNEKLFF.

The chain combines TRBV5-6 with TRBJ2-3; TRBD1 agrees at 9 bases. The junction had 7 bases not matched to a gene; V was cut back by 4 bases and J by 4 bases. This CDR3 has 15 residues. Germline V gene data show CDR1 as SGHDT and CDR2 as YYEEEE. The CDR3 reads CASSQGQGRADTQYF. CDR3 DNA sequence: TGTGCCAGCAGCCAAGGACAGGGGAGGGCAGATACGCAGTATTTT.

V and J are TRBV12-3 or TRBV12-4 and TRBJ2-7; perhaps TRBD1 as D (5 bases). There are 13 residues in the CDR3. V was shortened by 6 bases and J by 3 bases, with 12 bases between the two germline ends. The CDR3 bases are TGTGCCAGCAGCTCACAGGATCGCTACGAGCAGTACTTC. The encoded protein is CASSSQDRYEQYF.

The chain has TRBV6-1 and TRBJ1-5; D is perhaps TRBD1 (6 bases). The CDR3 sequence is 14 residues long. Trimming stripped 3 bases from V and 4 bases from J, with 10 bases between. Germline values: CDR1 MNHNS, CDR2 SASEGT. The chain's CDR3 is CASSDEDSNQPQHF. The CDR3 DNA is TGTGCCAGCAGTGACGAGGACAGTAATCAGCCCCAGCATTTT.

The rearrangement links TRBV24-1 to TRBJ2-3; TRBD2 aligns across 9 bases. V lost 4 bases and J lost 2; bases outside the gene matches: 6. The CDR3 extends over 16 amino acids. Germline assignment: CDR1 KGHDR and CDR2 SFDVKD. CDR3 loop: CATSDERGENTDTQYF. In nucleotides, the CDR3 is TGTGCCACCAGTGACGAGCGGGGGGAAAACACAGATACGCAGTATTTT.

J is TRBJ2-1 and V is TRBV27, with D possibly TRBD1 on 6 matching bases. CDR1 is MNHEY and CDR2 is SMNVEV in the germline V gene (reference sequence). Trimming stripped 7 bases from V and 5 bases from J, with 12 bases between. This CDR3 region has 13 residues. Here the CDR3 reads CASTGQIHNEQFF. The CDR3 DNA reads TGTGCCAGCACTGGACAGATCCACAATGAGCAGTTCTTC.

The rearrangement links TRBV25-1 to TRBJ1-1; TRBD1 is a possible D gene (5 bases). CDR3 length: 14 amino acids. Germline V CDR1 and CDR2: MGHDK, SYGVNS. V lost 6 bases and J 1 base, leaving 12 bases between the germline ends. The CDR3 protein is CASRGGPRNTEAFF. The CDR3 coding sequence is TGTGCCAGCAGGGGGGGACCCCGGAACACTGAAGCTTTCTTT.

The V call is TRBV4-3, the J call TRBJ1-2, with 11 bases lining up with TRBD1. Germline CDR1 reads LGHNA; CDR2 reads YSLEER. The length of the CDR3 is 17 residues. The V segment lost 1 base and the J segment 2 bases; nucleotides outside the gene matches: 6. The CDR3 here is CASSQAGTGGGNYGYTF. The CDR3 DNA reads as TGCGCCAGCAGCCAAGCCGGGACAGGGGGTGGAAACTATGGCTACACCTTC.

A note on this clone: One end of the junction varies from germline; a read error may be responsible. The chain employs TRBV19 and TRBJ2-1; 11 bases are shared with TRBD2. This CDR3 has 15 residues. Germline lookup yields CDR1 LNHDA and CDR2 SQIVND (reference sequence). The CDR3 coding sequence is TGTGCCAGTAGGATAGCGGGGGGGCTTAATGATGAGCAGTTCTTC. It encodes CASRIAGGLNDEQFF.

The V and J genes are TRBV9 and TRBJ2-3; the match to TRBD1 covers 7 bases. This CDR3 has 17 amino acids. J lost 0 bases, V lost 0 bases, and 7 bases had no gene match. The germline gives CDR1 SGDLS, CDR2 YYNGEE. The CDR3 nucleotides are TGTGCCAGCAGCGTAGGAACAGGGACAGCTAGCACAGATACGCAGTATTTT. Translation gives CASSVGTGTASTDTQYF.

The chain couples TRBV19 to TRBJ1-6; D is perhaps TRBD1 (6 bases). The germline CDR1 and CDR2 sequences are LNHDA and SQIVND (reference sequence). The CDR3 runs to 17 residues. V was trimmed by 7 bases and J by 0 bases, leaving 16 bases between them. The CDR3 loop is CASTPTTGSSYNSPLHF. CDR3 DNA sequence: TGTGCCAGTACCCCAACCACAGGGAGCTCCTATAATTCACCCCTCCACTTT.

The chain employs TRBV6-5 and TRBJ1-1; 7 bases map to TRBD1. The CDR3 consists of 14 residues. Germline V gene sequence: CDR1 MNHEY, CDR2 SVGAGI. With V trimmed by 6 bases and J by 1 base, 5 bases remained unmatched. CDR3 protein: CASSRTGENTEAFF. CDR3 nucleotide sequence: TGTGCCAGCAGCCGTACAGGGGAGAACACTGAAGCTTTCTTT.

Of note for this clone: At one of its ends the junction is not consistent with the germline gene, which may arise from a read error. CDR3 protein: CASSQDWREGGLF. The CDR3 region has the DNA TGCGCCAGCAGCCAAGATTGGAGGGAGGGCGGATTATTT. The chain carries TRBV4-1 and TRBJ1-1; D ambiguous. This CDR3 is built from 13 residues. Germline lookup yields CDR1 MGHRA and CDR2 YSYEKL.

A few counts support this clone. This chain joins TRBV20-1 and TRBJ1-2, with a possible D match to TRBD1 (5 bases). Germline assignment: CDR1 DFQATT and CDR2 SNEGSKA (reference sequence). Trimming stripped 1 base from V and 9 bases from J, with 9 bases between. The CDR3 has 11 amino acids. Here the CDR3 reads CSARGPGRYTF. CDR3 bases: TGCAGTGCTAGAGGGCCAGGGCGCTACACCTTC.

A few counts support this clone. V gene TRBV10-1 combines with J gene TRBJ2-7; TRBD1 aligns across 7 bases. J was trimmed by 7 bases and V by 5 bases; bases with no gene match: 14. CDR1 is WNHNN, CDR2 SYGVQD, per germline (reference sequence). The CDR3 length is 15 residues. Here the CDR3 reads CASSTGQVGPGEQYF. The CDR3 nucleotides read TGCGCCAGCAGTACAGGACAGGTTGGGCCGGGGGAGCAGTACTTC.

V usage is TRBV18 and J usage is TRBJ1-4, with 8 bases lining up with TRBD1. CDR3 size: 15 residues. J was trimmed by 8 bases and V by 6 bases; bases with no gene match: 11. The germline V gene has CDR1 KGHSH and CDR2 LQKENI. The CDR3 nucleotides are TGTGCCAGCTCGCCTCTGAGGACAGGGTACGAAAAACTGTTTTTT. Encoded protein: CASSPLRTGYEKLFF. Complete variable domain (other parts from reference TRBV18 and TRBJ1-4): NAGVMQNPRHLVRRRGQEARLRCSPMKGHSHVYWYRQLPEEGLKFMVYLQKENIIDESGMPKERFSAEFPKEGPSILRIQQVVRGDSAAYFCASSPLRTGYEKLFFGSGTQLSVL.